This T cell receptor (beta chain) was observed in a study of cytomegalovirus exposure and HLA in healthy donors (dated by TCRdb to 2016 to 2017). Context from the whole study: An earlier analysis of roughly 610 of the donors reported about 260 Gb of sequence data and 90 million to 120 million unique TCR beta sequences obtained from roughly 170 million T cells. Class I and class II HLA loci were covered by the typing at four-digit resolution. The T cell repertoires of 666 subjects were profiled by immunosequencing and related to cytomegalovirus serostatus. A later analysis re-examined previously published TCR beta repertoires from just over 650 donors and added high-resolution HLA genotyping to investigate patterns of TCR occurrence. Rather than using new phenotypic data, the later analysis identified candidate immune exposures from TCR beta sequences and from how often those sequences occurred across donors. On average, 235,054 unique TCR beta nucleotide sequences were sequenced per donor among several hundred genotyped donors of the cohort, with roughly a sixth of those sequences being non-productive. A separate validation cohort of 90 to 150 different subjects was used in addition to the roughly 700-subject first cohort. About five DR-DQ haplotypes were treated as single units for association and clustering because of strong linkage in the cohort. The number of typed donors differed by locus: about 620-640 for A, B, C, DRB1 and DQB1; approximately 520 for DQA1; some 590 for DPA1; and about 450 for DPB1. Every repertoire in the discovery cohort had been generated on one and the same sequencing platform. To decide whether each TCR beta V gene segment behaved as functional or pseudogenic, an earlier analysis of some 580 of the donors relied on high-throughput TCR beta sequencing. Donor age, sex, ethnicity and CMV serostatus were compiled alongside the repertoire data. An early release that covered several hundred HLA-typed donors contained about 300 gigabases of sequencing data and tens of millions of unique TCR sequences. High-throughput TCR immunosequencing, statistical association of individual TCRs with disease status, and machine learning were combined to predict cytomegalovirus infection status. The study aimed to test whether cataloging public T cell receptors could reveal signatures of past pathogen exposure. Among the roughly 380 genotyped donors, more than 70% belonged to the genetic ancestry cluster associated with self-reported Caucasian donors. A later genetic analysis took genome-wide SNP genotypes for about three fifths of the 666 donors and used that subset as a discovery cohort. Points the paper makes about the study in general: It was suggested by the authors that the approach could potentially be generalized to other disease states and immunological phenotypes. A cluster of highly shared sequence variants was judged likely to be a technical artifact of the sequencing pipeline. In a later analysis, TCR association rates were found to vary across HLA loci, with the most associated TCRs seen for DRB1 alleles and the fewest for HLA-C alleles. V-gene and J-gene trimming of TCR beta chains was associated with a missense DCLRE1C variant in a later genetic analysis, and the association was replicated in an independent cohort. The study gave a list of 150 to 200 TCR beta chains associated with cytomegalovirus. A later analysis found that most CMV-associated TCR beta chains appeared HLA-restricted, with HLA associations seemingly driven largely by CMV exposure. The classifier was reported to diagnose cytomegalovirus status with high specificity and sensitivity in both the original cohort and the validation cohort. In this cohort, only TCR beta chains were sequenced, and detectable features were limited by the absence of alpha or paired-chain data. While some public TCRs were present in many individuals, most TCR sequences turned up only very rarely across donors. According to a later analysis, parvovirus B19, influenza, CMV and Epstein-Barr virus appeared linked to several top co-occurrence clusters. When HLA alleles, especially DR and DQ, strongly co-occurred, attributing TCR associations to individual alleles was difficult. Presence/absence analyses assumed roughly uniform sequencing depth across donors, an assumption that may not hold. Compared with equally common non-associated chains, HLA-associated TCR beta chains in a later analysis were more clonally expanded and had lower generation probabilities. Correlated functional status among segregating V segments might be attributable to linkage disequilibrium, but an unknown experimental factor could not be ruled out. In a later genetic analysis, fewer N-insertions in productive TCRs were reported among donors in an Asian-associated ancestry cluster than the roughly 670-donor mean. A later analysis associated 16,951 TCR beta sequences with specific HLA alleles at a false discovery rate of 0.05. Broadly in line with IMGT annotations, most TCR beta V segments showed up in productive rearrangements about 87% or about 30% of the time in an earlier analysis of about 500 of the donors. Because some donors lacked HLA typing at each locus, the association tests relied only on the typed subset. A further reported finding was that TCR beta sequences accurately predicted the HLA-A and HLA-B alleles for most subjects in the first cohort. CMV serostatus was the only immune exposure information available for the cohort. Because the 87-base-pair reads could not distinguish some IMGT-functional V segments, including TRBV6-2 and TRBV6-3, those segments were excluded. Three of the identified cytomegalovirus-associated TCR beta chains were confirmed in vitro to be specific for cytomegalovirus antigens. Roughly 17 rarely observed V segments, including chromosome 9 orphons, were excluded from the earlier analysis of about 500 of the donors because counts were too low.

Receptor amplification or capture employed the immunoSEQ multiplex PCR assay. A mixture of 60 forward primers for TCR Vbeta segments and 13 reverse primers for TCR Jbeta segments was used in the multiplex PCR. A multiplex PCR assay on genomic DNA amplified the CDR3 region of rearranged TCR beta genes. Amplified TCR beta libraries were sequenced as 87-base-pair reads on the Illumina HiSeq System. In the authors' own workflow: In a later analysis, 70 million to 95 million unique TCR beta chains were counted across the 666 repertoires, and around 10 million of these chains were shared by at least two donors. Raw reads were error-corrected and collapsed into unique sequences by a nearest-neighbor algorithm in which closely related sequences were merged to remove PCR and sequencing errors. V, D and J gene segments were assigned by aligning CDR3 sequences to IMGT reference sequences. For a sequence to be retained, a match of at least six nucleotides was required to both a V gene segment and a J gene segment. A rearrangement was called productive if the CDR3 had no stop codons and remained in frame with V and J, and every other rearrangement was called non-productive. Following IMGT convention, CDR3 was defined as the stretch from the second conserved V-encoded cysteine to the conserved J-encoded phenylalanine. In an earlier analysis of some 550 of the donors, sequences lacking an unambiguous match to a single V gene segment were excluded. An earlier analysis of around 600 of the donors classified V segments as functional when productive rearrangements were above 56.7% and as segregating when the standard deviation between donors was above 5%. To diagnose cytomegalovirus status from the catalog of TCR beta chain sequences, a statistical classification framework was built. In a later analysis, TCR nucleotide sequences were compared against IMGT/GENE-DB human TR gene sequences so that V and J genes could be assigned. The TCRdist pipeline was used in a later analysis to assign CDR3 sequences and most-parsimonious VDJ recombination scenarios. In a later analysis, every TCR beta chain was defined by the combination of its CDR3 amino acid sequence and its V-gene family, and reads without a unique V-gene family were dropped. To address suspected cross-contamination and a sequencing artifact, a later analysis removed 592 highly shared, low-generation-probability nucleotide sequences. In a later analysis, a clonal expansion index was calculated for each public chain from normalized within-repertoire ranks of inferred template counts. In a later analysis, generation probabilities were computed using a VDJ recombination model fitted to out-of-frame rearrangements, and the results were checked against IGoR. In a later analysis, hypergeometric tests were used to score TCR-TCR, TCR-HLA and TCR-CMV co-occurrence, with a repertoire-size bias correction applied to TCR pairs. A later analysis estimated false discovery rates by permuting HLA or CMV assignments 20 times. In a later analysis, co-occurring TCRs were grouped with DBSCAN, and TCRdist sequence similarity was added when clustering was performed within HLA-allele-positive subsets. For co-occurrence clustering, repertoires with fewer than 30,000 or more than 120,000 public chains were excluded, along with five repertoires with anomalous nucleotide sharing. TCRdb stores this immuneACCESS table with in-frame sequences only. Part of the clones is absent; in the studies checked, under half of the shortfall reflects unresolved V genes, and no reason is known for the rest. That table furnishes V, J and clone size, whereas the DNA furnished D and trimming. The sample table shows more than 60,000 clones, and about 70% are seen once. More than 2.5% of the sample goes to the ten largest clones.

The cysteine opens and the phenylalanine closes a CDR3 of 14 amino acids. Only CDR3 DNA is held: 42 bases, read in frame from base 1. Trimmed from V: 4 bases; trimmed from J: 1 base; junction bases lacking a gene match: 2. CDR1 and CDR2 were assigned from the germline V gene as SGHDT and YYEEEE. The cohort was made up of about 670 healthy bone marrow donors. At the time of sampling, every cohort member was nominally healthy, though immune exposures that went unrecorded were likely present. The donor tested CMV seronegative and was one of the 352 seronegative cohort members. Every donor gave a peripheral blood sample, and the peripheral blood mononuclear cells from that sample were used for TCR beta sequencing. The Qiagen DNeasy Blood Extraction Kit was used to extract genomic DNA from the blood cell samples. In the case of this clone: Its target antigen remains unknown. No clone much larger than this one lies a single base away; base qualities are absent.

Sequencing was performed on PBMCs. This TCR came from a man aged 18 to 29 in good health and CMV-seronegative. Recombination linked TRBV5-6 to TRBJ1-2; 9 junctional bases match TRBD1. The DNA is as follows: TGTGCCAGCAGCACGGGACAGGGTAACTATGGCTACACCTTC. It translates as CASSTGQGNYGYTF. Extended through the reference TRBV5-6 and TRBJ1-2 proteins, this CDR3 yields the full variable domain: DAGVTQSPTHLIKTRGQQVTLRCSPKSGHDTVSWYQQALGQGPQFIFQYYEEEERQRGNFPDRFSGHQFPNYSSELNVNALLLGDSALYLCASSTGQGNYGYTFGSGTRLTVV.